These 3 T cell receptor beta chains were all obtained from the same sample, sequenced in a study of vaccination and CD4 T cells after COVID-19. Antigens of these TCRs are unknown. Regarding treatment: approximately 10-day PBMC culture with coronavirus spike peptide pools or control peptides (ViraFEST assay). The study sequenced cultured CD4+ T cell DNA using the Oncomine TCR Beta short-read assay. TCRdb passed the PCR reads through MiXCR, listing each CDR3 protein once. The sample lists about 29,000 distinct CDR3 sequences, roughly 60% occurring once. This material consisted of CD4+ T cells from blood, cultured in vitro, taken after SARS-CoV-2 vaccination. These receptors were collected from a human donor who received a COVID-19 vaccine.

The CDR3 is CASSLGDRGDTEAFF. DNA for the CDR3: TGCGCCAGCAGCTTGGGGGACAGGGGGGACACTGAAGCTTTCTTT. This chain links TRBV5-1 with TRBJ1-1, with 11 bases aligning to TRBD1. With 0 bases clipped from V and 3 bases from J, the junction kept 1 base outside the gene matches. Germline lookup yields CDR1 SGHRS and CDR2 YFSETQ. The CDR3 contains 15 residues.

The V gene is TRBV19, the J gene TRBJ1-3; unclear D gene. The V gene's germline CDR1 is LNHDA and CDR2 SQIVND (reference sequence). The CDR3 has 15 amino acids. Trimming shortened V by 7 bases and J by 0 bases, and 13 bases separated the two germline ends. The CDR3, as DNA: TGTGCCAGTAACCCTACGGGAACCTCTGGAAACACCATATATTTT. Its protein product is CASNPTGTSGNTIYF. The full variable domain, rest sourced from reference TRBV19 and TRBJ1-3, is DGGITQSPKYLFRKEGQNVTLSCEQNLNHDAMYWYRQDPGQGLRLIYYSQIVNDFQKGDIAEGYSVSREKKESFPLTVTSAQKNPTAFYLCASNPTGTSGNTIYFGEGSWLTVV.

The CDR3 sequence is CASSRGQGLNTEAFF. CDR3 coding DNA: TGTGCCAGCAGCCGCGGGCAGGGTTTGAACACTGAAGCTTTCTTT. The J gene is TRBJ1-1, the V gene TRBV7-9, with a tentative D call TRBD1 (5 bases). CDR3 size: 15 residues. With 5 bases removed from V and 0 bases from J, the gap between germline ends came to 13 bases. Per germline, CDR1 SEHNR and CDR2 FQNEAQ (reference sequence).